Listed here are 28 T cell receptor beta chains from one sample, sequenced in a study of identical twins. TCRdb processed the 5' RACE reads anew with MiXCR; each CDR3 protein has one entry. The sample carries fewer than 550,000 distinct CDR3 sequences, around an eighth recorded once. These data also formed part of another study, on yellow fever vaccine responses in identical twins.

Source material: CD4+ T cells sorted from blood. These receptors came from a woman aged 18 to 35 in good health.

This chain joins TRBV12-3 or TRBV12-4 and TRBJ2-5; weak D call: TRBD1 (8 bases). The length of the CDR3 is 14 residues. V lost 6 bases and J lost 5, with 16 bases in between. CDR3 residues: CASSETGGGETQYF. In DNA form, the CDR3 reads TGTGCCAGCAGCGAAACAGGGGGGGGGGAGACCCAGTACTTC.

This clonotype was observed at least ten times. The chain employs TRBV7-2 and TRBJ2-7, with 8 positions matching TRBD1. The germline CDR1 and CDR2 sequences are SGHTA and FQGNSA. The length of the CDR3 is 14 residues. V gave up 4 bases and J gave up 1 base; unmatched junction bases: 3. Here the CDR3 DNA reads TGTGCCAGCAGCTCGACAGGGGTTTCCTACGAGCAGTACTTC. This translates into CASSSTGVSYEQYF.

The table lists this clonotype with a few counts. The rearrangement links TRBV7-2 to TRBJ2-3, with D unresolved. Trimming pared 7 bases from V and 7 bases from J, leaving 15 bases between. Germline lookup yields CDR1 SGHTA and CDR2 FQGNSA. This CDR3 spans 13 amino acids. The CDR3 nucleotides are TGTGCCAGCACCCGTACCGTCGACAATACGCAGTATTTT. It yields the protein CASTRTVDNTQYF.

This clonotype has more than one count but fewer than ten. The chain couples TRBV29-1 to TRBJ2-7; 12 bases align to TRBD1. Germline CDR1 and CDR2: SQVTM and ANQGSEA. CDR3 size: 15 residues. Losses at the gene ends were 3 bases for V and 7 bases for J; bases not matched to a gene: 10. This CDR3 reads CSVEVPGQGAWEQYF. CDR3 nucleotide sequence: TGCAGCGTTGAGGTGCCGGGACAGGGGGCGTGGGAGCAGTACTTC.

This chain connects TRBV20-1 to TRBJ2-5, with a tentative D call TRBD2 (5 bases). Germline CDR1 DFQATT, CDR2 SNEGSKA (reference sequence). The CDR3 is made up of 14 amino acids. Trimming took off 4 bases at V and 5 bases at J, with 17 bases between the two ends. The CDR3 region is CSAILGHGGETQYF. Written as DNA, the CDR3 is TGCAGTGCTATACTGGGCCACGGAGGCGAGACCCAGTACTTC.

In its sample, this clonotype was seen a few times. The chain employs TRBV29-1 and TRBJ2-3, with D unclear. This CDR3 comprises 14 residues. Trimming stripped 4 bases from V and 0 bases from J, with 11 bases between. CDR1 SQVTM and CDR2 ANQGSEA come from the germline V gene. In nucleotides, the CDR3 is TGCAGCGTTGGGAACAGATCTAGCACAGATACGCAGTATTTT. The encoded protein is CSVGNRSSTDTQYF.

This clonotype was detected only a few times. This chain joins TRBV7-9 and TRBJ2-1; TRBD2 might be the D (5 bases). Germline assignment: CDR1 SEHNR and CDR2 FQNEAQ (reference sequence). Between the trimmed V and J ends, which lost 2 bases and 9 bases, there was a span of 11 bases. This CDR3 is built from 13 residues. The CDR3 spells CASSLPRGIEQFF. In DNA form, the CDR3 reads TGTGCCAGCAGCTTACCAAGAGGGATTGAGCAGTTCTTC. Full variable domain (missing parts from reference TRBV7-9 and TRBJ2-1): DTGVSQNPRHKITKRGQNVTFRCDPISEHNRLYWYRQTLGQGPEFLTYFQNEAQLEKSRLLSDRFSAERPKGSFSTLEIQRTEQGDSAMYLCASSLPRGIEQFFGPGTRLTVL.

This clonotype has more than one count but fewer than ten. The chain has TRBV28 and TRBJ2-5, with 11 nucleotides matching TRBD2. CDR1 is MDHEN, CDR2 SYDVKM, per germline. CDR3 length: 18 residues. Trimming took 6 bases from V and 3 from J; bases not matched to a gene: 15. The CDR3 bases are TGTGCCAGCAGACGTGACAGGGATCTAGCGGGAGGTGAAGAGACCCAGTACTTC. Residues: CASRRDRDLAGGEETQYF. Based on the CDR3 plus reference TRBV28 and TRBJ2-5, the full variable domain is DVKVTQSSRYLVKRTGEKVFLECVQDMDHENMFWYRQDPGLGLRLIYFSYDVKMKEKGDIPEGYSVSREKKERFSLILESASTNQTSMYLCASRRDRDLAGGEETQYFGPGTRLLVL.

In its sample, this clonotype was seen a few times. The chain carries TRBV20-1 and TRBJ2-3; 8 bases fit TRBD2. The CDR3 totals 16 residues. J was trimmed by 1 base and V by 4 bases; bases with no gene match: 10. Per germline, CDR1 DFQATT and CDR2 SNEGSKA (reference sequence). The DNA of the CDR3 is TGCAGTGCTACATTCGGGGGGGGGACCCGCACAGATACGCAGTATTTT. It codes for CSATFGGGTRTDTQYF.

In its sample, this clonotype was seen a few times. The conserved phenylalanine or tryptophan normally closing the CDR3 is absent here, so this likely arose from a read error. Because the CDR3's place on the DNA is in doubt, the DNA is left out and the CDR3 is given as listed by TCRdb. This CDR3 reads CARKGSGEI. The chain couples TRBV10-3 to TRBJ2-7; TRBD1, the D gene given by the table, was not confirmed from the DNA. Including both end residues, the CDR3 is 9 amino acids long. Germline V gives CDR1 ENHRY, CDR2 SYGVKD.

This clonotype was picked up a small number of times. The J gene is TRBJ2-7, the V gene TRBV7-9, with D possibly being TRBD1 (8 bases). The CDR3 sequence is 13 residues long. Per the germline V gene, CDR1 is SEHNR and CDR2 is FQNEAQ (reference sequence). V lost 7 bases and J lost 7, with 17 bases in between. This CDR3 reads CASIRTGGGEQYF. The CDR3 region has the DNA TGTGCCAGCATCAGAACAGGGGGAGGGGAGCAGTACTTC.

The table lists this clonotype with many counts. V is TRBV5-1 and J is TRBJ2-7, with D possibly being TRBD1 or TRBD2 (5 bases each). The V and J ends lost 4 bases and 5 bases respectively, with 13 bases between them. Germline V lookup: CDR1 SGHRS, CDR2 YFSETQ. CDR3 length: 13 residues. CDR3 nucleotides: TGCGCCAGCAGCGCCGGGACGGTCAACGAGCAGTACTTC. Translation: CASSAGTVNEQYF.

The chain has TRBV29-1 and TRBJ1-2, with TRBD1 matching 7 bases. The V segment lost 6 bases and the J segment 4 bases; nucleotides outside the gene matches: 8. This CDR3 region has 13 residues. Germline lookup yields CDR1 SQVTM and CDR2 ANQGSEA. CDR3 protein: CSVETGSSYGYTF. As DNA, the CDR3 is TGCAGCGTAGAGACAGGGTCTAGCTATGGCTACACCTTC. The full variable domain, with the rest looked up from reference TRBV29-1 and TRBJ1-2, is SAVISQKPSRDICQRGTSLTIQCQVDSQVTMMFWYRQQPGQSLTLIATANQGSEATYESGFVIDKFPISRPNLTFSTLTVSNMSPEDSSIYLCSVETGSSYGYTFGSGTRLTVV.

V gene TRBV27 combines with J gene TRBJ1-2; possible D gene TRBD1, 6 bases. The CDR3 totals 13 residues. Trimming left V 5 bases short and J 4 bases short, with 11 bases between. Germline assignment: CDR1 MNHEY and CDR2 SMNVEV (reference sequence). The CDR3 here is CASSDVGGYGYTF. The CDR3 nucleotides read TGTGCCAGCAGTGATGTAGGGGGCTATGGCTACACCTTC.

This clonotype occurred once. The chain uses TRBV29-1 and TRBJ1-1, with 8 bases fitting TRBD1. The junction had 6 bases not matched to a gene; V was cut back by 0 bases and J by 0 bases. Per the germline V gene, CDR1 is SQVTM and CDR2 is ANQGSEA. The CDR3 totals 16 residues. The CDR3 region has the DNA TGCAGCGTTGAAGACCCAGGGGGCATTGTGAACACTGAAGCTTTCTTT. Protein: CSVEDPGGIVNTEAFF.

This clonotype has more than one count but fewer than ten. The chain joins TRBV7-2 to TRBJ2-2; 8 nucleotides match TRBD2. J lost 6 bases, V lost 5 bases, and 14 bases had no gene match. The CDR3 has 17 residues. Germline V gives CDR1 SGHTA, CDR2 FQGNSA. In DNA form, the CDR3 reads TGTGCCAGCAGCACCCGGGAGGGCCGTCTTAGTTCCGGGGAGCTGTTTTTT. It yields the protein CASSTREGRLSSGELFF.

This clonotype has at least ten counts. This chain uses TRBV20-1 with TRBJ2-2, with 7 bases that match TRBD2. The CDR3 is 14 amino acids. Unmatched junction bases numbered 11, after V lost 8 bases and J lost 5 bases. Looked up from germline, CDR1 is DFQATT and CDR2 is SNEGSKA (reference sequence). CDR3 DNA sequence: TGCAGTCTCTCGGGGGGAGTGGGTACCGGGGAGCTGTTTTTT. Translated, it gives CSLSGGVGTGELFF.

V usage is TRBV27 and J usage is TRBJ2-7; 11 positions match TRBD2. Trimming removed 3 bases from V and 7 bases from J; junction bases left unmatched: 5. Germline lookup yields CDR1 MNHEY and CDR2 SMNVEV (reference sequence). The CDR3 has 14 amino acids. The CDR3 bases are TGTGCCAGCAGTTTCACTAGCGGGGGAGGTGAGCAGTACTTC. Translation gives CASSFTSGGGEQYF.

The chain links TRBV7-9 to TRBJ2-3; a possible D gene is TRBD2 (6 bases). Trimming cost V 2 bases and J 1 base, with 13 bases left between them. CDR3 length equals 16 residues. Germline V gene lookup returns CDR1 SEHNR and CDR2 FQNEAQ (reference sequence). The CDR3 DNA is TGTGCCAGCAGCTTACGGCGGGGAGGTGGCACAGATACGCAGTATTTT. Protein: CASSLRRGGGTDTQYF.

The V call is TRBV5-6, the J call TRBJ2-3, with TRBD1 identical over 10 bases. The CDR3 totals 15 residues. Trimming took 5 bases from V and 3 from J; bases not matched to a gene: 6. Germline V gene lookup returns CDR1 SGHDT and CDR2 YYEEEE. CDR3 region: CASRYPGQGTDTQYF. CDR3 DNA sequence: TGTGCCAGCAGGTATCCGGGACAGGGGACAGATACGCAGTATTTT.

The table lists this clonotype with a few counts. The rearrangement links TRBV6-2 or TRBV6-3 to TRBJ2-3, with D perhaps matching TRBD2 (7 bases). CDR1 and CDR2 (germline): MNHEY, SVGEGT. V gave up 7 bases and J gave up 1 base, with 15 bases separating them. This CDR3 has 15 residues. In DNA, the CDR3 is TGTGCCAGCAAGCGGGACAACTCAGGCACAGATACGCAGTATTTT. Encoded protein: CASKRDNSGTDTQYF.

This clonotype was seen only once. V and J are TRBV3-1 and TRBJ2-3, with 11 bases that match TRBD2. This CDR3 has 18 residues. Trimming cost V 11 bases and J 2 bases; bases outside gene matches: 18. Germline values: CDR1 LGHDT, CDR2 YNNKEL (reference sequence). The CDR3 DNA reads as TGTGCCTGCTGTCCGTCACTCTCTAGCGGGGGGCTCACAGATACGCAGTATTTT. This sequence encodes CACCPSLSSGGLTDTQYF.

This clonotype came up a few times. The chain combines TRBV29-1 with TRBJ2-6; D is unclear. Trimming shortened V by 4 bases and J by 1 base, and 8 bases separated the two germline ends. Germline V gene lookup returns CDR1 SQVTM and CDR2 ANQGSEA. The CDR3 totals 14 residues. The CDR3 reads CSVGSGSGANVLTF. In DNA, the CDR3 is TGCAGCGTTGGTAGTGGATCTGGGGCCAACGTCCTGACTTTC.

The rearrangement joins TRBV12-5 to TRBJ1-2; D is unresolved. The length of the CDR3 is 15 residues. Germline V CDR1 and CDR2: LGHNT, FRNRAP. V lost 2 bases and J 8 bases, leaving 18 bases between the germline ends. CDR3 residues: CASGLFSDSLRGYTF. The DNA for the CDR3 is TGTGCTAGTGGTTTGTTTTCGGACTCTCTTCGCGGCTACACCTTC.

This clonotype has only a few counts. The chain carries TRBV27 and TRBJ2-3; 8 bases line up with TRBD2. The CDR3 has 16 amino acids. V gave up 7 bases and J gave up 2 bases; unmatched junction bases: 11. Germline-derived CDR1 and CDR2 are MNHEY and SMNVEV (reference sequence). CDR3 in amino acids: CASTPSGSGATDTQYF. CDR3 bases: TGTGCCAGCACCCCCTCCGGTAGCGGGGCCACAGATACGCAGTATTTT.

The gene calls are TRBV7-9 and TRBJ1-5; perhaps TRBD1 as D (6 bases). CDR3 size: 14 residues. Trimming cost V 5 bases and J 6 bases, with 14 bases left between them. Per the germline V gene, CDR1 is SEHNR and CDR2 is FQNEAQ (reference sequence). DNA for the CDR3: TGTGCCAGCAGCCAAGTCCCAGGGGTTCAGCCCCAGCATTTT. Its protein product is CASSQVPGVQPQHF.

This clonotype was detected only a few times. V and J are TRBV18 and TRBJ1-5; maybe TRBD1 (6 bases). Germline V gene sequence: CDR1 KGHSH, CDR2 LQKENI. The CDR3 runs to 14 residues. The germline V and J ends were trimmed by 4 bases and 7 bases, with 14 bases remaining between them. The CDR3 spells CASSQQGSEQPQHF. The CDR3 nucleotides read TGTGCCAGCTCACAACAGGGTTCGGAACAGCCCCAGCATTTT.

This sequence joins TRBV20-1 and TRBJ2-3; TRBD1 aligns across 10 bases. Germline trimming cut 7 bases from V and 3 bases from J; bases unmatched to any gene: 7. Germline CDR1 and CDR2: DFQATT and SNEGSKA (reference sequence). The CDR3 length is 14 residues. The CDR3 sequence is CSGADRGQTDTQYF. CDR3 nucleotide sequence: TGCAGTGGGGCCGACAGGGGGCAAACAGATACGCAGTATTTT.